This TCR beta chain was observed in a study of sequential checkpoint blockade in melanoma. Study-wide context: Randomization was 1:1 between first-line nivolumab→ipilimumab and ipilimumab→nivolumab.

Treatment in this sample: randomized to nivolumab then ipilimumab (arm A) or the reverse (arm B). None of the patients previously received DNA-damaging chemotherapy. Looked up from germline, CDR1 is MNHEY and CDR2 is SMNVEV (reference sequence). Trimming took 2 bases from V and 7 from J, leaving 18 bases between them. The CDR3 consists of 17 residues. TCRdb keeps only in-frame clones here, not all; method: immunoSEQ multiplex PCR. Altogether about 20,000 clones are present, roughly 82% being singletons, with the ten largest covering roughly 56%. This chain joins TRBV27 and TRBJ1-6; TRBD1 might be the D (6 bases). This specimen was CD8+ T cells sorted from blood (inferred from file names), taken from a patient given nivolumab and ipilimumab in sequence. The TCR comes from a human donor with melanoma. CDR3 coding DNA: TGTGCCAGCAGTTTACAACTAAAGGGAGGGGGGAATTCACCCCTCCACTTT. Encoded protein: CASSLQLKGGGNSPLHF.